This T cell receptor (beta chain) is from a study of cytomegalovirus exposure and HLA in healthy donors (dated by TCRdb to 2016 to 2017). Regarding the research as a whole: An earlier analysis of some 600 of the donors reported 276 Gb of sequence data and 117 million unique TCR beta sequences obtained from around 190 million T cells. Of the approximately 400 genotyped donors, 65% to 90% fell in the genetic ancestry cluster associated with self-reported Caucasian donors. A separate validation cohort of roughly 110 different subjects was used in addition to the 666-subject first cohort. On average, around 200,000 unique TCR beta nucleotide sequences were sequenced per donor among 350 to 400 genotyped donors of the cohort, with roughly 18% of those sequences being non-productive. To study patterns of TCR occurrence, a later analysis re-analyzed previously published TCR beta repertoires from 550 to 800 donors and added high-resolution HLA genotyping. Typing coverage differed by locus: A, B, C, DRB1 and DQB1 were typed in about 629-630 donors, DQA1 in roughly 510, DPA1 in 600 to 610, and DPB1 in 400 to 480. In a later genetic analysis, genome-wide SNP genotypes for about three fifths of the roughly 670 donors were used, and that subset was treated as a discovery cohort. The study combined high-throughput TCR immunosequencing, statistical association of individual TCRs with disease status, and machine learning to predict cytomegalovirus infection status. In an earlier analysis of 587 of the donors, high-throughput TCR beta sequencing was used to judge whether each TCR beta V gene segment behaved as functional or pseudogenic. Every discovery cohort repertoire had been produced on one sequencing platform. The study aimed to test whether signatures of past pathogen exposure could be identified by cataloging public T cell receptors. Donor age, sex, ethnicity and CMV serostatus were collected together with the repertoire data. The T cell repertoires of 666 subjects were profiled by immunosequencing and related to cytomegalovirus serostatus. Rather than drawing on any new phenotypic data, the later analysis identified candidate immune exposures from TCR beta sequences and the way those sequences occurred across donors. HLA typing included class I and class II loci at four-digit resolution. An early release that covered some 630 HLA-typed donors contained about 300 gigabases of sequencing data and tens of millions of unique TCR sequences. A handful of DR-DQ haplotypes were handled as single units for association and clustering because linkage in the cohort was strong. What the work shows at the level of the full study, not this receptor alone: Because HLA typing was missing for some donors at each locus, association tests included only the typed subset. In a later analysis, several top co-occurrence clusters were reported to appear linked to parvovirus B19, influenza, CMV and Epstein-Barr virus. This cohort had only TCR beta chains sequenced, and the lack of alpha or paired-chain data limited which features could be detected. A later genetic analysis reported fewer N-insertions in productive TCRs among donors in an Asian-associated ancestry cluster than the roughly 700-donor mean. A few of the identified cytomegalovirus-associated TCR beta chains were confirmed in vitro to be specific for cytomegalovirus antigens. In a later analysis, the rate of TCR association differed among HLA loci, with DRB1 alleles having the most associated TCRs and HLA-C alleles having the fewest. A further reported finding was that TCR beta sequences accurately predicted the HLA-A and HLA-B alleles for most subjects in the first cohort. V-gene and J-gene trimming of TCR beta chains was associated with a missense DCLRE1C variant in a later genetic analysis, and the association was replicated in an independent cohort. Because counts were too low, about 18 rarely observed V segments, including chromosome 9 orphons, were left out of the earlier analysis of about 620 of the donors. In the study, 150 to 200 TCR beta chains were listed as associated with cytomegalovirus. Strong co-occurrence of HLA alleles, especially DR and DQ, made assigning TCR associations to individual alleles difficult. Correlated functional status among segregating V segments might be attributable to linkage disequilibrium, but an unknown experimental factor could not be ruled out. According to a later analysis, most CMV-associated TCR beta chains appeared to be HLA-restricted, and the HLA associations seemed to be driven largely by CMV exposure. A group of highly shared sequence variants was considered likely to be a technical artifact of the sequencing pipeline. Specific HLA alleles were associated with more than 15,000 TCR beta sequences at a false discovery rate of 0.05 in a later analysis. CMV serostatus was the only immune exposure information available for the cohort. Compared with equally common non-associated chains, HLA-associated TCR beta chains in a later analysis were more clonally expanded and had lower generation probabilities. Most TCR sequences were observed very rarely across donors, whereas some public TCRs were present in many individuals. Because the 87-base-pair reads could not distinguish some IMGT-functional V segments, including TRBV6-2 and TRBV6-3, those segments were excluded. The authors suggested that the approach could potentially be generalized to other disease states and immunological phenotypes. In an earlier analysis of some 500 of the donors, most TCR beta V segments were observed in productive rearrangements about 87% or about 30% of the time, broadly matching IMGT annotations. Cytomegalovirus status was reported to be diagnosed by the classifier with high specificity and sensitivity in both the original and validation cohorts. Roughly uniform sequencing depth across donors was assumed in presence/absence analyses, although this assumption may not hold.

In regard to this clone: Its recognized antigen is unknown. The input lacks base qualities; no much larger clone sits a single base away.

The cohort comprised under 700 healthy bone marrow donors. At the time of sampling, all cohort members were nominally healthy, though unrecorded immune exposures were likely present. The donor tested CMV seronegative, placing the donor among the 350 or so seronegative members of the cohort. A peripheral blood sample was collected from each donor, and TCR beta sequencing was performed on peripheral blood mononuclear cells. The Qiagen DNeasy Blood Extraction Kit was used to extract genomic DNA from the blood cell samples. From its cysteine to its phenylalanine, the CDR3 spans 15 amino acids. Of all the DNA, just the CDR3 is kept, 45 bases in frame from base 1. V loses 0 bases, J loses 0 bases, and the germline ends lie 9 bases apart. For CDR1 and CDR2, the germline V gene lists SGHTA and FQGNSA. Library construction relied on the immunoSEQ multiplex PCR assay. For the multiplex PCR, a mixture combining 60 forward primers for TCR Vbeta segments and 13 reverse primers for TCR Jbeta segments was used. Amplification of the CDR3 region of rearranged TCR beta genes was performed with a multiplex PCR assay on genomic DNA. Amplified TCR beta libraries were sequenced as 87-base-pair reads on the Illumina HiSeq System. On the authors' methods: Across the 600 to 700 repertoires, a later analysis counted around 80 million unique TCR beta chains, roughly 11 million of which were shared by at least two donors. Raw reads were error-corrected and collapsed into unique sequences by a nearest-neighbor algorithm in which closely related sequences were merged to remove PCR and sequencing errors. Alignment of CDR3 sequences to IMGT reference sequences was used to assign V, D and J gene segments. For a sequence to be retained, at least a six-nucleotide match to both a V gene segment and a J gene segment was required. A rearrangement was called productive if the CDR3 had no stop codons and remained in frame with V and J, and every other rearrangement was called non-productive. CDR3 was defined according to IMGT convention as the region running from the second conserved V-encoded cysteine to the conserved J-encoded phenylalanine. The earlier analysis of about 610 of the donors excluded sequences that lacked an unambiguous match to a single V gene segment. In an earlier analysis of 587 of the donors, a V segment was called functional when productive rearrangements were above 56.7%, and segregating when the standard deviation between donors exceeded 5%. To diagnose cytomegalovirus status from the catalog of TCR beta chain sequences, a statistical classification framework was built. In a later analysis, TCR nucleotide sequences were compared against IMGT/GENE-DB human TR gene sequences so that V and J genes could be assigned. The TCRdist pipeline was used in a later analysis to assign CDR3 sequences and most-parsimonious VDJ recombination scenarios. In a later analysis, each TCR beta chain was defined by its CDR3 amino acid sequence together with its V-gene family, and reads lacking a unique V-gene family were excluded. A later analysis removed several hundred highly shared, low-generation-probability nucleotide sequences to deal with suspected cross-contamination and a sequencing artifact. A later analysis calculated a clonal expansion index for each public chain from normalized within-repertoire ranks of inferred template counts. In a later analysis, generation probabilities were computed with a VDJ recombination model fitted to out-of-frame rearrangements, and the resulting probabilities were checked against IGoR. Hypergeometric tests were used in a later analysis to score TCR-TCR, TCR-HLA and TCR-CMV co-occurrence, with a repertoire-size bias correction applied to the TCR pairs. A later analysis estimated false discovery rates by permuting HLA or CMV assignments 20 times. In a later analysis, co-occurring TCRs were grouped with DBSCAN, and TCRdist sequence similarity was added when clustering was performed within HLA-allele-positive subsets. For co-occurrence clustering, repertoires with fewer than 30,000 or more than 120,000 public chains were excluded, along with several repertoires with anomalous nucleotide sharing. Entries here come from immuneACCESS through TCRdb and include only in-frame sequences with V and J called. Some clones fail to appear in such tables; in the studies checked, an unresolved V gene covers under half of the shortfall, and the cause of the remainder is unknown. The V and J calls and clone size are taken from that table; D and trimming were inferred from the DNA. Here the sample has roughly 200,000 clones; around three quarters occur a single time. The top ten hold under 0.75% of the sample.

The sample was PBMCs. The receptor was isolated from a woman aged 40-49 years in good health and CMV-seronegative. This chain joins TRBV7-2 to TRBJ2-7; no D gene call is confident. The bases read TGTGCCAGCAGCTTAGCGAGCCCAAGCTCCTACGAGCAGTACTTC. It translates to CASSLASPSSYEQYF.